These 20 T cell receptor beta chains originate from one sample sequenced in a study of control samples from healthy donors and cancer patients. Method: immunoSEQ multiplex PCR; TCRdb's copy keeps in-frame clones and lacks some. The sample lists around 100,000 clones, 70% to 90% occurring once. Sequencing input: blood. These receptors all come from a man in his thirties or forties in good health.

V is TRBV4-2 and J is TRBJ1-5; D not resolved. Trimming pared 0 bases from V and 1 base from J, leaving 10 bases between. The CDR3 is 16 amino acids. Germline V gene lookup returns CDR1 LGHNA and CDR2 YNFKEQ. In DNA, the CDR3 is TGTGCCAGCAGCCAAGAGGCTGGGATGAGCAATCAGCCCCAGCATTTT. This codes for CASSQEAGMSNQPQHF.

The chain combines TRBV2 with TRBJ1-1, with D unclear. V was cut by 2 bases and J by 0 bases, with 19 bases left in between. Per germline, CDR1 SNHLY and CDR2 FYNNEI. The CDR3 is 18 residues long. The CDR3 spells CASSEPGGFGGMNTEAFF. The CDR3 DNA reads as TGTGCCAGCAGTGAACCCGGTGGGTTTGGAGGAATGAACACTGAAGCTTTCTTT.

J is TRBJ1-3 and V is TRBV18; D perhaps matches TRBD1 (6 bases). The CDR3 is 18 amino acids. Trimming removed 0 bases at V and 3 bases at J, with 18 bases between. Germline values: CDR1 KGHSH, CDR2 LQKENI. CDR3 protein: CASSPPSGVRGFGNTIYF. The CDR3 nucleotides are TGTGCCAGCTCACCACCCTCAGGGGTACGAGGCTTTGGAAACACCATATATTTT.

This clone was seen more than once but under ten times. In nucleotides, the CDR3 is TGTGCCAGCAGCTTAACTCAACAGGGGTTCGGGCATCAGCCCCAGCATTTT. Protein product: CASSLTQQGFGHQPQHF. The chain combines TRBV7-2 with TRBJ1-5; 7 positions match TRBD1. The CDR3 totals 17 residues. Germline CDR1 and CDR2: SGHTA and FQGNSA. J gave up 5 bases and V 2 bases, and 12 bases lay outside the gene matches. Based on the CDR3 plus reference TRBV7-2 and TRBJ1-5, the full variable domain is GAGVSQSPSNKVTEKGKDVELRCDPISGHTALYWYRQSLGQGLEFLIYFQGNSAPDKSGLPSDRFSAERTGGSVSTLTIQRTQQEDSAVYLCASSLTQQGFGHQPQHFGDGTRLSIL.

The J gene is TRBJ1-1, the V gene TRBV27, with TRBD1 matching 9 bases. V lost 4 bases and J lost 3; bases outside the gene matches: 3. The CDR3 spans 14 residues. Germline V CDR1 and CDR2: MNHEY, SMNVEV (reference sequence). For the CDR3, the DNA is TGTGCCAGCAGTTCGACAGGGGGGGACACTGAAGCTTTCTTT. Translated: CASSSTGGDTEAFF.

The chain carries TRBV7-9 and TRBJ2-2; D gene uncertain. CDR3 length: 14 amino acids. V was pared by 1 base and J by 4 bases, with 7 bases between. Germline-derived CDR1 and CDR2 are SEHNR and FQNEAQ (reference sequence). The CDR3: CASSLGSPTGELFF. The CDR3 DNA sequence: TGTGCCAGCAGCTTAGGATCCCCCACCGGGGAGCTGTTTTTT.

CDR3 loop: CASSLRSGTGLADYEQYF. The CDR3 coding sequence is TGCGCCAGCAGCTTGAGGAGTGGAACCGGACTAGCGGATTACGAGCAGTACTTC. V gene TRBV5-1 combines with J gene TRBJ2-7, with TRBD2 matching over 10 bases. Trimming took 1 base from V and 4 from J; bases not matched to a gene: 14. The CDR3 consists of 18 residues. Germline assignment: CDR1 SGHRS and CDR2 YFSETQ.

The CDR3 spells CASSGGYGYTF. The CDR3 nucleotides read TGTGCCAGTAGTGGGGGCTATGGCTACACCTTC. This sequence joins TRBV19 and TRBJ1-2; D may be TRBD1 (5 bases). The CDR3 sequence is 11 residues long. Trimming removed 5 bases from V and 4 bases from J, with 5 bases in between. Germline assignment: CDR1 LNHDA and CDR2 SQIVND (reference sequence).

The V gene is TRBV30, the J gene TRBJ2-5, with TRBD2 identical over 7 bases. The CDR3 sequence is 14 residues long. J was trimmed by 4 bases and V by 4 bases; bases with no gene match: 9. Germline assignment: CDR1 GTSNPN and CDR2 SVGIG (reference sequence). The DNA of the CDR3 is TGTGCCTGGACCCCCACTAGCGTCAGAGAGACCCAGTACTTC. Its protein product is CAWTPTSVRETQYF. Supplemented by reference TRBV30 and TRBJ2-5, the full variable domain reads SQTIHQWPATLVQPVGSPLSLECTVEGTSNPNLYWYRQAAGRGLQLLFYSVGIGQISSEVPQNLSASRPQDRQFILSSKKLLLSDSGFYLCAWTPTSVRETQYFGPGTRLLVL.

V gene TRBV4-1 combines with J gene TRBJ2-2, with D hard to call. CDR3 length: 16 residues. V shed 3 bases and J shed 4 bases, with 15 bases lying between them. The germline V gene has CDR1 MGHRA and CDR2 YSYEKL. The CDR3 protein is CASSHPIGPLTGELFF. Written as DNA, the CDR3 is TGCGCCAGCAGCCACCCGATTGGGCCCCTCACCGGGGAGCTGTTTTTT.

The chain employs TRBV6-4 and TRBJ2-1; 16 nucleotides agree with TRBD2. In germline, CDR1 is MRHNA, CDR2 SNTAGT. V lost 4 bases, J lost 5 bases, and 2 bases stayed unmatched. The CDR3 contains 16 residues. CDR3 in DNA: TGTGCCAGCAGTGTGGGACTAGCGGGAGGGAACAATGAGCAGTTCTTC. This encodes CASSVGLAGGNNEQFF.

V is TRBV30 and J is TRBJ2-7; D perhaps matches TRBD2 (6 bases). The germline V gene has CDR1 GTSNPN and CDR2 SVGIG (reference sequence). V gave up 2 bases and J gave up 7 bases, with 18 bases separating them. This CDR3 is 14 amino acids long. CDR3 coding DNA: TGTGCCTGGAGTCCTAATGGACTAATTGTTGAGCAGTACTTC. The encoded protein is CAWSPNGLIVEQYF. The variable domain in full, with the rest retrieved from reference TRBV30 and TRBJ2-7, is SQTIHQWPATLVQPVGSPLSLECTVEGTSNPNLYWYRQAAGRGLQLLFYSVGIGQISSEVPQNLSASRPQDRQFILSSKKLLLSDSGFYLCAWSPNGLIVEQYFGPGTRLTVT.

V gene TRBV18 combines with J gene TRBJ2-3; 12 nucleotides line up with TRBD2. With V trimmed by 6 bases and J by 3 bases, 4 bases remained unmatched. The CDR3 covers 15 residues. Per the germline V gene, CDR1 is KGHSH and CDR2 is LQKENI. The CDR3 region has the DNA TGTGCCAGCTCGGATGGACTAGCGGGGACAGATACGCAGTATTTT. Translation: CASSDGLAGTDTQYF.

With respect to this clone: Other nucleotide sequences from this sample produce the same CDR3. The V and J genes are TRBV6-5 and TRBJ2-3; no definite D call. The CDR3 consists of 13 residues. Germline loops: CDR1 MNHEY, CDR2 SVGAGI. V gave up 0 bases and J gave up 6 bases, with 7 bases separating them. The CDR3 DNA follows: TGTGCCAGCAGTTACTCGACTGTCGATACGCAGTATTTT. It translates to CASSYSTVDTQYF.

DNA for the CDR3: TGTGCCAGTAGTATAAGGTCGGGACAGACGTTTTTCTCCTACGAGCAGTACTTC. Residues: CASSIRSGQTFFSYEQYF. The chain carries TRBV19 and TRBJ2-7; TRBD1 agrees at 7 bases. J lost 0 bases, V lost 2 bases, and 13 bases had no gene match. CDR3 length: 18 residues. CDR1 and CDR2 from the germline V gene are LNHDA and SQIVND (reference sequence). The entire variable domain, with the rest obtained from reference TRBV19 and TRBJ2-7, is as follows: DGGITQSPKYLFRKEGQNVTLSCEQNLNHDAMYWYRQDPGQGLRLIYYSQIVNDFQKGDIAEGYSVSREKKESFPLTVTSAQKNPTAFYLCASSIRSGQTFFSYEQYFGPGTRLTVT.

This clone showed up just a few times. The CDR3 DNA reads as TGTGCCAGCAGCGCAGGTTTCCGGACCCAGTACTTC. Residues: CASSAGFRTQYF. The chain joins TRBV14 to TRBJ2-5; unclear D gene. This CDR3 has 12 residues. Trimming took 5 bases from V and 7 from J, leaving 11 bases between them. Germline lookup yields CDR1 SGHDN and CDR2 FVKESK.

The chain combines TRBV6-5 with TRBJ2-7; D remains ambiguous. CDR1 is MNHEY, CDR2 SVGAGI, per germline. V dropped 9 bases and J dropped 6 bases, with 9 bases sitting between them. This CDR3 is 10 amino acids long. The CDR3: CARGLGEQYF. The CDR3 nucleotides are TGTGCCAGGGGCCTGGGCGAGCAGTACTTC.

The chain couples TRBV30 to TRBJ2-3, with D perhaps TRBD2 (6 bases). There are 16 residues in the CDR3. CDR1 and CDR2 (germline): GTSNPN, SVGIG (reference sequence). V lost 0 bases and J lost 3, with 16 bases in between. CDR3 amino acids: CAWSVRPGVKTDTQYF. CDR3 in DNA: TGTGCCTGGAGTGTACGCCCGGGAGTCAAAACAGATACGCAGTATTTT. The full variable domain, with the rest looked up from reference TRBV30 and TRBJ2-3, is SQTIHQWPATLVQPVGSPLSLECTVEGTSNPNLYWYRQAAGRGLQLLFYSVGIGQISSEVPQNLSASRPQDRQFILSSKKLLLSDSGFYLCAWSVRPGVKTDTQYFGPGTRLTVL.

The chain employs TRBV11-3 and TRBJ2-3; TRBD1 aligns across 7 bases. Germline lookup yields CDR1 SGHNT and CDR2 YENEEA. V gave up 7 bases and J gave up 10 bases; unmatched junction bases: 14. This CDR3 contains 14 residues. CDR3 bases: TGTGCCAGCAACTCAGGACAGGTCACAAGAGCGCAGTATTTT. Translation: CASNSGQVTRAQYF.

Of note for this clone: At the DNA level, this CDR3 is encoded by other sequences in the same sample as well. This rearrangement joins TRBV12-3 or TRBV12-4 to TRBJ1-5, with a possible D match to TRBD1 (5 bases). The ends were cut back, 5 bases at V and 4 bases at J, with 6 bases in the middle. The CDR3 totals 12 residues. The DNA of the CDR3 is TGTGCCAGCAGTGGGGGTAATCAGCCCCAGCATTTT. This codes for CASSGGNQPQHF.